This TCR beta chain came from a study of beta chain features in type 1 diabetes. Turning to the study itself: Under 110,000,000 sorted cells were examined across all samples. Findings and caveats of the study: Significant though moderate, a shortening of TCRB CDR3s appeared in all four CD4+ subsets of Type 1 diabetes patients.

Expressed TCRB transcripts were sequenced because the entire RNA isolate underwent reverse transcription. Clones were sequenced by immunoSEQ multiplex PCR, and TCRdb holds only the in-frame ones, with some missing. There are 95,000 to 150,000 clones in the sample; approximately 16% occur only once, and over 2% lies in the top ten. This clone was seen a handful of times. Antigen specificity is unknown. Germline-derived CDR1 and CDR2 are SGHTS and YDEGEE. The CDR3 loop spans 15 amino acids. Trimming cost V 2 bases and J 1 base, with 12 bases left between them. Cell sorting via CD45RO/CCR7/CD25/CD127/CD95/CD27 was performed to obtain CD4+ naive, central memory, regulatory and stem cell-like memory cells.

This chain uses TRBV5-8 with TRBJ1-1; no definite D call. This receptor was taken from a man aged 25-45 years with type 1 diabetes. The material sequenced was central memory CD4+ T cells from blood. The CDR3 coding sequence is TGTGCCAGCAGCTTCTATTTACACAGGAACACTGAAGCTTTCTTT. The encoded protein is CASSFYLHRNTEAFF.